The clone carrying this T cell receptor (beta chain) was recorded once. The antigen remains unidentified. These data originate in a study of Graves' ophthalmopathy and Graves' hyperthyroidism. Points from the study as a whole: Between ophthalmopathy and stable hyperthyroidism, a 13-signature model drew a separation with about 88% sensitivity and around 80% specificity. Blood also harbored most expanded thyroid clonotypes above 0.001 frequency.

Ophthalmopathy was moderately-to-severely active, CAS at least 3, NOSPECS at least 4, lasting under 3 months. Patients were left out if they had other autoimmune diseases, uncontrolled infections, pregnancy or lactation. The CDR3 has 15 amino acids. Germline-derived CDR1 and CDR2 are SGHTA and FQGNSA. Trimming pared 1 base from V and 4 bases from J, leaving 8 bases between. RNA transcripts were the source from which TCR beta CDR3 regions were amplified. The authors performed first-round RT-PCR with HTBI primers and then a second-round multiplex PCR. Each CDR3 protein is one row after TCRdb ran MiXCR on the multiplex PCR reads. The sample records approximately 500,000 distinct CDR3 sequences, approximately 15% being singletons.

This chain connects TRBV7-2 to TRBJ2-6; maybe TRBD2 (5 bases). The source is a woman aged 30 to 39 with Graves' ophthalmopathy. The sample taken for sequencing was blood. The CDR3 DNA follows: TGTGCCAGCAGCTTAGGCCCGGGGGGGGCCAACGTCCTGACTTTC. Translation gives CASSLGPGGANVLTF.